This TCR beta chain was captured by sequencing in a study of Tregs in tolerant kidney transplant recipients. Study-level results: This study did not directly address biological reproducibility.

This clone was observed once. Its specificity is not known. Generated by immunoSEQ multiplex PCR, the TCRdb table keeps only in-frame clones and is missing some. The sample has approximately 93,000 clones, roughly 93% seen once. CDR3 length equals 14 residues. The germline CDR1 and CDR2 sequences are SNHLY and FYNNEI. With 5 bases clipped from V and 3 bases from J, the junction kept 2 bases outside the gene matches. Sequencing was performed on CD4+ T cells from blood, taken before the transplant. This TCR was sampled from a human donor who received a combined kidney and bone marrow transplant. The chain uses TRBV2 and TRBJ2-7; 12 bases align to TRBD2. This CDR3 reads CASSLTSGSYEQYF. For the CDR3, the DNA is TGTGCCAGCAGTCTGACTAGCGGGAGCTACGAGCAGTACTTC. The full variable domain, rest sourced from reference TRBV2 and TRBJ2-7, is EPEVTQTPSHQVTQMGQEVILRCVPISNHLYFYWYRQILGQKVEFLVSFYNNEISEKSEIFDDQFSVERPDGSNFTLKIRSTKLEDSAMYFCASSLTSGSYEQYFGPGTRLTVT.